Listed below are T cell receptor beta chains from one sample, sequenced in a study of cytomegalovirus exposure and HLA in healthy donors. Clones were read by immunoSEQ multiplex PCR, and TCRdb kept only the in-frame ones, dropping some. Among about 150,000 clones listed, around a tenth were seen once. Source material: PBMCs. The receptor set was obtained from a man aged 50-59 years in good health and CMV-seronegative. Each CDR3 is given with its conserved first and last residue. D genes are given only for firm matches. Clone size is not always given. Where it is, it says once, few, many or a class for expanded clones.

J,D,size,V,DNA,CDR3
TRBJ1-2,NA,NA,TRBV7-2,TGTGCCAGCAGCCAGGGGACATCCAACTATGGCTACACCTTC,CASSQGTSNYGYTF
TRBJ2-3,TRBD1,few,TRBV5-1,TGCGCCAGCAGCACCCGGGACAGAAGCACAGATACGCAGTATTTT,CASSTRDRSTDTQYF
TRBJ1-2,NA,few,TRBV2,TGTGCCAGCAGTGAGGGGGGGTATGGCTACACCTTC,CASSEGGYGYTF
TRBJ2-5,NA,NA,TRBV11-2,TGTGCCAGCAGCCAGGGATTACAAGAGACCCAGTACTTC,CASSQGLQETQYF
TRBJ2-7,TRBD2,NA,TRBV6-5,TGTGCCAGCAGTTATCGGCGGGAGCCTACCTACGAGCAGTACTTC,CASSYRREPTYEQYF
TRBJ2-3,NA,NA,TRBV2,TGTGCCAGCAGTGTGGTAGCGCGAGGAGATACGCAGTATTTT,CASSVVARGDTQYF
TRBJ2-7,NA,few,TRBV5-6,TGTGCCAGCAGCCGGGGGTCGGGCTACGAGCAGTACTTC,CASSRGSGYEQYF
TRBJ2-7,NA,few,TRBV11-2,TGTGCCAGCAGCTTATGGGAGTCCTCCTACGAGCAGTACTTC,CASSLWESSYEQYF
TRBJ1-1,NA,few,TRBV10-3,TGTGCCATCAGTGATTCAGACAGAATGAACACTGAAGCTTTCTTT,CAISDSDRMNTEAFF
TRBJ2-2,NA,NA,TRBV7-6,TGTGCCAGCAGCGCGAGCCAGGGATTGATGGCCGGGGAGCTGTTTTTT,CASSASQGLMAGELFF
TRBJ2-2,NA,NA,TRBV19,TGTGCCAGTAGTAGGGGGCAGATGAACACCGGGGAGCTGTTTTTT,CASSRGQMNTGELFF
TRBJ1-1,NA,few,TRBV19,TGTGCCAGTAAAACAGTCGAACACACTGAAGCTTTCTTT,CASKTVEHTEAFF
TRBJ1-1,NA,NA,TRBV5-1,TGCGCCAGCAGTCGGGAGGGGAGGGAGACTGAAGCTTTCTTT,CASSREGRETEAFF
TRBJ1-2,NA,few,TRBV7-2,TGTGCCAGCAGCCCATCGAGGGCCTATGGCTACACCTTC,CASSPSRAYGYTF
TRBJ1-2,TRBD1,NA,TRBV5-4,TGTGCCAGCAGCTCCGGGACAGGGACCTATGGCTACACCTTC,CASSSGTGTYGYTF
TRBJ2-7,TRBD1,NA,TRBV19,TGTGCCAGTAGTATGATCACAGGGGGTACCTACGAGCAGTACTTC,CASSMITGGTYEQYF
TRBJ2-1,NA,NA,TRBV28,TGTGCCGAGCAGCGCGGAGACGGCAATGAGCAGTTCTTC,CAEQRGDGNEQFF
TRBJ2-5,TRBD2,NA,TRBV5-1,TGCGCCAGCAGCTCCTTAGCGGGGGGGCGAGAGACCCAGTACTTC,CASSSLAGGRETQYF
TRBJ2-1,TRBD2,few,TRBV4-1,TGCGCCAGCAGCCAAGGTGGGGGGGGTAGGGACAATGAGCAGTTCTTC,CASSQGGGGRDNEQFF
TRBJ2-6,NA,few,TRBV6-1,TGTGCCAGTAACGTGGGGAGCACTGGGGCCAACGTCCTGACTTTC,CASNVGSTGANVLTF
TRBJ2-1,NA,few,TRBV30,TGTGCCCGGAGCTCCGGGGGAAACAATGAGCAGTTCTTC,CARSSGGNNEQFF
TRBJ1-5,TRBD1,few,TRBV2,TGTGCCAGCAGTATGCAGGGGGCCGCAAATCAGCCCCAGCATTTT,CASSMQGAANQPQHF
TRBJ2-3,NA,few,TRBV2,TGTGCCAGCAGTGTAGAGGCTAGCACAGATACGCAGTATTTT,CASSVEASTDTQYF
TRBJ2-7,NA,few,TRBV6-1,TGTGCCAGCAGTGAATTTGGGGGACATCCCCGCTCGTCTCCTCACCACGAGCAGTACTTC,CASSEFGGHPRSSPHHEQYF
TRBJ2-3,NA,NA,TRBV2,TGTGCCACTAAGGGGCAGGCGCCAAGCACAGATACGCAGTATTTT,CATKGQAPSTDTQYF
TRBJ1-3,NA,few,TRBV29-1,TGCAGCGTTGACATAGGGAGCTCTGGAAACACCATATATTTT,CSVDIGSSGNTIYF
TRBJ2-1,TRBD2,NA,TRBV6-1,TGTGCCAGCAGTGAGCCGGGACTAGGGGCCTACAATGAGCAGTTCTTC,CASSEPGLGAYNEQFF
TRBJ2-7,TRBD2,few,TRBV30,TGTGCCTGTCGGGGGGGCGGCACCTACGAGCAGTACTTC,CACRGGGTYEQYF
TRBJ1-5,TRBD1,NA,TRBV28,TGTGCCAGCAGTTTACCGGACAGGGGGCGGTTACCGCCCCAGCATTTT,CASSLPDRGRLPPQHF
TRBJ2-5,NA,NA,TRBV7-8,TGTGCCAGCAGCTTTAGCGCGGAGACCCAGTACTTC,CASSFSAETQYF
TRBJ2-5,NA,few,TRBV5-1,TGCGCCAGCAGCTTCAGCGAAGAAACCCAGTACTTC,CASSFSEETQYF